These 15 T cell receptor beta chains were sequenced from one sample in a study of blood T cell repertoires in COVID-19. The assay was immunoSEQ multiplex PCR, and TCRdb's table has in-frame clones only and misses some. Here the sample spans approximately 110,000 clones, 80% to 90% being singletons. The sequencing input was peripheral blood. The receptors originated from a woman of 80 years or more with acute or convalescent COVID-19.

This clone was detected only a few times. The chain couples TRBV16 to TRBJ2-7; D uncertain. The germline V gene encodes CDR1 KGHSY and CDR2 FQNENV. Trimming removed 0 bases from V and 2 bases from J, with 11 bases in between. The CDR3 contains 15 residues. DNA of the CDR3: TGTGCCAGCAGCCAATCAGCGAGCCCTACCTACGAGCAGTACTTC. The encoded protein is CASSQSASPTYEQYF.

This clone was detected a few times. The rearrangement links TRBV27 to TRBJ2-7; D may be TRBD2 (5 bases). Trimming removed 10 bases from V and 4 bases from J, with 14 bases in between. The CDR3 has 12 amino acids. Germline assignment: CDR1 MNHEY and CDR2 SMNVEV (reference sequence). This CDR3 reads CATPLVTYEQYF. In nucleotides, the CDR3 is TGTGCCACCCCACTAGTGACTTACGAGCAGTACTTC.

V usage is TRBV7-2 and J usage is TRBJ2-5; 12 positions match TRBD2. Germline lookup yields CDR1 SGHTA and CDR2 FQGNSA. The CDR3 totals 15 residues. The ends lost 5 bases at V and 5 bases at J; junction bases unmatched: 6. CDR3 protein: CASSTLAGGPETQYF. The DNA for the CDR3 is TGTGCCAGCAGCACCCTAGCGGGGGGGCCGGAGACCCAGTACTTC.

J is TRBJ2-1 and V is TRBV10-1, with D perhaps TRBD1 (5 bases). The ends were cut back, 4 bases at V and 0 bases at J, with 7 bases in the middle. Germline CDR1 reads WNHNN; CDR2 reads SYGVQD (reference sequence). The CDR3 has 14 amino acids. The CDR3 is CASSGQYSYNEQFF. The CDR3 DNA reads TGCGCCAGCAGTGGACAGTACTCCTACAATGAGCAGTTCTTC.

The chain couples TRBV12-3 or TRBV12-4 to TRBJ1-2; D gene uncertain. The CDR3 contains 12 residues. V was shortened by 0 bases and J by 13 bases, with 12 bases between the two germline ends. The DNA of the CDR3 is TGTGCCAGCAGTTTAGCTGGTTCGGTCTGCACCTTC. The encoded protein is CASSLAGSVCTF.

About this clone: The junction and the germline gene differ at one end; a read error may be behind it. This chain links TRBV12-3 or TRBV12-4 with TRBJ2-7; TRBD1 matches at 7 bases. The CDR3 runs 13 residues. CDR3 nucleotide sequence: TGTGCCCGCAGTGACATACAGGGGCCCGAGCAGTACTTC. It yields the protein CARSDIQGPEQYF.

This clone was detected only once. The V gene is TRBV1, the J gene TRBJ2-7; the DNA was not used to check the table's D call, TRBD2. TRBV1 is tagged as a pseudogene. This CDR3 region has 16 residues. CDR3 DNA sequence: TGCACCAGCAGCCATACCCCCGGGACTCGTCCCTACGAGCAGTACTTC. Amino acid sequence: CTSSHTPGTRPYEQYF.

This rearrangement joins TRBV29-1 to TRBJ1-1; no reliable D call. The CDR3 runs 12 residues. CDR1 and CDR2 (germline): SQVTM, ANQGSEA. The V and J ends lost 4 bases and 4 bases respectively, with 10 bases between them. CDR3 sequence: CSVALWSTEAFF. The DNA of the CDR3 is TGCAGCGTTGCCCTATGGTCCACTGAAGCTTTCTTT. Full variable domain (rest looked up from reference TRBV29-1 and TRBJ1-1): SAVISQKPSRDICQRGTSLTIQCQVDSQVTMMFWYRQQPGQSLTLIATANQGSEATYESGFVIDKFPISRPNLTFSTLTVSNMSPEDSSIYLCSVALWSTEAFFGQGTRLTVV.

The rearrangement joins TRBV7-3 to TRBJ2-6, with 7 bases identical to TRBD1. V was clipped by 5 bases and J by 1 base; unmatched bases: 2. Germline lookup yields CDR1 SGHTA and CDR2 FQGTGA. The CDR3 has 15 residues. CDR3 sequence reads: CASSLTGSGANVLTF. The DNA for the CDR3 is TGTGCCAGCAGCCTGACAGGGTCTGGGGCCAACGTCCTGACTTTC. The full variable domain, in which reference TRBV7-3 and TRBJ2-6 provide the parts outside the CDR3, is GAGVSQTPSNKVTEKGKYVELRCDPISGHTALYWYRQSLGQGPEFLIYFQGTGAADDSGLPNDRFFAVRPEGSVSTLKIQRTERGDSAVYLCASSLTGSGANVLTFGAGSRLTVL.

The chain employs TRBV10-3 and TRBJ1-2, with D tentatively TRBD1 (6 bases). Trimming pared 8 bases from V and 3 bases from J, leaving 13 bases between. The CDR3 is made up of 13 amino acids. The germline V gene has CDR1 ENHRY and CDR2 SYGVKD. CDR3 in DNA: TGTGCCATCTTACAGGGTATGGACTATGGCTACACCTTC. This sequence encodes CAILQGMDYGYTF.

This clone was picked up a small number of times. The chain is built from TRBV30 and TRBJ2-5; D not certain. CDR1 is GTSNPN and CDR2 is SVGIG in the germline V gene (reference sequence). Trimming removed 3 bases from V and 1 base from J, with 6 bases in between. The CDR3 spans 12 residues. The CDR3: CAWSYSQETQYF. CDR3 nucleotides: TGTGCCTGGAGCTACAGCCAAGAGACCCAGTACTTC.

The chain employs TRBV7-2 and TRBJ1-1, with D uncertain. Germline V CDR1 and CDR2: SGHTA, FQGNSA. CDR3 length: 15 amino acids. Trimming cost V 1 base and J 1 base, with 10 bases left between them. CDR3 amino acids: CASSLVSGANTEAFF. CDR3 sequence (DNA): TGTGCCAGCAGCTTAGTTTCGGGAGCGAACACTGAAGCTTTCTTT.

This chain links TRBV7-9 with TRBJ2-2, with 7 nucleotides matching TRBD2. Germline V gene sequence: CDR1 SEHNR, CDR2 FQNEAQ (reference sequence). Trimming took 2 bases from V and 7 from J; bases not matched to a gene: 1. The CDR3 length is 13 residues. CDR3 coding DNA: TGTGCCAGCAGCTTAAGCGGGGTCGGGGAGCTGTTTTTT. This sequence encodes CASSLSGVGELFF.

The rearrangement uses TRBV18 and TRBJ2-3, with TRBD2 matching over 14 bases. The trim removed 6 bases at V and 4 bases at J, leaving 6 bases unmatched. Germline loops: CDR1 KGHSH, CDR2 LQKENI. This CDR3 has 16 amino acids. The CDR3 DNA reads TGTGCCAGCTCCGGGACTAGCGGGGGCGGCTCAGATACGCAGTATTTT. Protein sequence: CASSGTSGGGSDTQYF.

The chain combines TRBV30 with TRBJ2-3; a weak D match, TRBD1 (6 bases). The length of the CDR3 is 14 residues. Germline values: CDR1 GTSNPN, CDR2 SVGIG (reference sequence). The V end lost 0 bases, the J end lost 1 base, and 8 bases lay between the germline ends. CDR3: CAWSVGGGTDTQYF. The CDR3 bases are TGTGCCTGGAGTGTAGGGGGTGGCACAGATACGCAGTATTTT.